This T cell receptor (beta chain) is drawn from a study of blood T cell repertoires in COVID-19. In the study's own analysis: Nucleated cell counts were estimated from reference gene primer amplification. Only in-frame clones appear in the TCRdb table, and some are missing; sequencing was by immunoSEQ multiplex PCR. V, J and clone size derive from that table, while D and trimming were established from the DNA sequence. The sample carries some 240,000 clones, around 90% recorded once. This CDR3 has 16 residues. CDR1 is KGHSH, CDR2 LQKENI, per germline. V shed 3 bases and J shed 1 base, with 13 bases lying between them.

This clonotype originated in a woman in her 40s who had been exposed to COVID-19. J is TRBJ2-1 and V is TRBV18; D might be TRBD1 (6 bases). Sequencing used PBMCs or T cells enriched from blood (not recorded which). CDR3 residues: CASSPPWQGSYNEQFF. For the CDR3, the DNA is TGTGCCAGCTCACCCCCTTGGCAGGGGTCCTACAATGAGCAGTTCTTC. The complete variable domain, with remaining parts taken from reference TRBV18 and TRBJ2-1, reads NAGVMQNPRHLVRRRGQEARLRCSPMKGHSHVYWYRQLPEEGLKFMVYLQKENIIDESGMPKERFSAEFPKEGPSILRIQQVVRGDSAAYFCASSPPWQGSYNEQFFGPGTRLTVL.